The subject of this entry is one T cell receptor (beta chain). Its target is not known. This entry comes from a study of monozygotic twins with inflammatory bowel disease. CDR1 is LNHDA, CDR2 SQIVND, per germline (reference sequence). The CDR3 sequence is 15 residues long. Study-wide findings and caveats: TCRbeta inverse Simpson diversity was decreased in IBD patients versus healthy co-twins.

TCRdb re-called the 5' RACE reads; every CDR3 protein appears as one record, without DNA. The data include just over 300,000 distinct CDR3 sequences; the top ten clones carry 5.6%. Specimen: blood. This chain connects TRBV19 to TRBJ1-6; TCRdb's D call of TRBD1 is untestable without DNA. The sequence came from a human donor with ulcerative colitis or Crohn's disease, or a healthy co-twin of an affected twin (not recorded which). The CDR3: CASSRTGTAFSPLHF.